This T cell receptor (beta chain) was recorded in a study of human T cells and chemical hapten exposure. The wider study: Small discrepancies in pooled library volume mainly accounted for the varying TCR yields per sample.

The CDR3 is made up of 15 amino acids. V was shortened by 2 bases and J by 2 bases, with 11 bases between the two germline ends. Germline V gives CDR1 MNHEY, CDR2 SVGEGT. Notes on the study in general: TCRs at a frequency above 1 in 1000 stayed unchanged with DPC sensitization.

This clonotype has at least ten counts. Its specificity is not known. TCRdb re-called the RACE reads with MiXCR, one entry per CDR3 protein. This sample has tens of thousands of distinct CDR3 sequences; approximately 10% occur once, and the top ten carry approximately 6.3%. Time point defined: pre-sensitization, week 0. The treatment here: therapeutic diphenylcyclopropenone sensitization with weekly scalp DPC. Ahead of each patch test application, blood was drawn. The sequence was obtained from a man younger than 40 with alopecia areata. Some clones in this sample may be carry-over from other donors' samples. This material consisted of whole blood, taken in connection with sensitization to the hapten diphenylcyclopropenone (DPC). The chain employs TRBV6-2 or TRBV6-3 and TRBJ2-3, with D perhaps assigned TRBD1 or TRBD2 (5 bases each). CDR3 coding DNA: TGTGCCAGCAGTTACGGGGACGGACCCACAGATACGCAGTATTTT. Protein: CASSYGDGPTDTQYF.